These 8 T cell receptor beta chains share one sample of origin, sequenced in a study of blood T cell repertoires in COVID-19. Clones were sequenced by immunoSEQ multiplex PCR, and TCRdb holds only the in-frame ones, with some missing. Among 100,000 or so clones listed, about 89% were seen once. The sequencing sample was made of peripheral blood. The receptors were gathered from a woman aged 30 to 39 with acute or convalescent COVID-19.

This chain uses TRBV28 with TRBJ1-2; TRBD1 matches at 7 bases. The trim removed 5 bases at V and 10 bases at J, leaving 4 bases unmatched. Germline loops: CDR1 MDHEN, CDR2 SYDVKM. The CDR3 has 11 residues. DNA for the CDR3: TGTGCCAGCAGTCAGACAGGGTTCTACACCTTC. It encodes CASSQTGFYTF.

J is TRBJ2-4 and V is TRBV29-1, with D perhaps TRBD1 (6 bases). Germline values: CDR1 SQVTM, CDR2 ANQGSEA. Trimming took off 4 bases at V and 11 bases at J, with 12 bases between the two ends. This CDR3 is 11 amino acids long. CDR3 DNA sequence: TGCAGCGTTGTTGGAACAGGGTTTCAGTACTTC. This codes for CSVVGTGFQYF.

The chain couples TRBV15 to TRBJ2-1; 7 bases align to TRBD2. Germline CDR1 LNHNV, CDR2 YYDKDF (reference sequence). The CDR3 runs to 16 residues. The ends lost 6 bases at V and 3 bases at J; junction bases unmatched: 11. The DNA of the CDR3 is TGTGCCACCAGTGGCGGGGGTGGCCCCAACTACAATGAGCAGTTCTTC. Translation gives CATSGGGGPNYNEQFF.

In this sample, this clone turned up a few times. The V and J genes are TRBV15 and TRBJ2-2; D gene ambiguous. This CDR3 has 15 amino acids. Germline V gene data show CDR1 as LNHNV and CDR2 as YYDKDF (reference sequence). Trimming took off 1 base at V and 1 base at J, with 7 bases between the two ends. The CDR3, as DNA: TGTGCCACCAGCAGAGGTACACAGAACACCGGGGAGCTGTTTTTT. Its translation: CATSRGTQNTGELFF.

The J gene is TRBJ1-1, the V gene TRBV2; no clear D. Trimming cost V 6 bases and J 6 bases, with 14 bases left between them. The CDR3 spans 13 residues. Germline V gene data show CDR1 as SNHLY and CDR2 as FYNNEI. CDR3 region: CASSGGDGAEAFF. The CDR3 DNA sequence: TGTGCCAGCAGCGGAGGTGACGGGGCTGAAGCTTTCTTT. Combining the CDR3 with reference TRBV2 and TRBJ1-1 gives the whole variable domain EPEVTQTPSHQVTQMGQEVILRCVPISNHLYFYWYRQILGQKVEFLVSFYNNEISEKSEIFDDQFSVERPDGSNFTLKIRSTKLEDSAMYFCASSGGDGAEAFFGQGTRLTVV.

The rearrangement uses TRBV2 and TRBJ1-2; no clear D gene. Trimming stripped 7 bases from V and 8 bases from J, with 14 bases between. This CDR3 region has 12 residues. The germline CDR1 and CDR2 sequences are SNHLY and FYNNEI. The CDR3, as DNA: TGTGCCAGCATGGCGGCAAAGGCGGGCTACACCTTC. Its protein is CASMAAKAGYTF. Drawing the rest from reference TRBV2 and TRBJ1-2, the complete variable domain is EPEVTQTPSHQVTQMGQEVILRCVPISNHLYFYWYRQILGQKVEFLVSFYNNEISEKSEIFDDQFSVERPDGSNFTLKIRSTKLEDSAMYFCASMAAKAGYTFGSGTRLTVV.

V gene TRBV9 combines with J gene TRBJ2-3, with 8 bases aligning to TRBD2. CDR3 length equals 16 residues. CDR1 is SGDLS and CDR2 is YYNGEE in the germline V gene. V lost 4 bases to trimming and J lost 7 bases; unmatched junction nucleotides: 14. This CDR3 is CASSPPWASGLNTQYF. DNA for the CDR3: TGTGCCAGCAGCCCCCCTTGGGCTAGCGGGCTTAATACGCAGTATTTT.

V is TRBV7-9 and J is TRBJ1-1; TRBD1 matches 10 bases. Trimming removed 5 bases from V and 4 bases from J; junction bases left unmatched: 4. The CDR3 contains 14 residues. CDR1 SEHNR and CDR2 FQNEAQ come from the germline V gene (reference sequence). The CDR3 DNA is TGTGCCAGCAGCCCAAGGACAGGGGGCACTGAAGCTTTCTTT. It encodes CASSPRTGGTEAFF.